This TCR beta chain was recovered during a study of blood T cell repertoires in COVID-19. For the study at large: PBMCs, B-cell-depleted T cells, or T cells were the source of the cDNA or gDNA that made up the material.

Living in under 30 US areas, the participants were between roughly 18 and 89 years of age. Up to 2 weeks before entering the study, exposed participants had met a COVID-19 case. Authors' data handling: From reference gene primer amplification, estimates of nucleated cell counts were derived. Generated by immunoSEQ multiplex PCR, the TCRdb table keeps only in-frame clones and is missing some. Clone size and the V and J calls come from that table; the DNA yielded D and trimming. In the table there are roughly 180,000 clones, 80% of which are singletons. The CDR3 sequence is 18 residues long. Germline-derived CDR1 and CDR2 are MRHNA and SNTAGT. The junction had 13 bases not matched to a gene; V was cut back by 6 bases and J by 3 bases.

The sequence was collected from a man between 60 and 75 years old who had been exposed to COVID-19. The chain has TRBV6-4 and TRBJ2-6; TRBD1 agrees at 8 bases. Sequencing input: PBMCs or T cells enriched from blood (not recorded which). The CDR3 is CASSPQGAGYGGANVLTF. DNA of the CDR3: TGTGCCAGCAGCCCGCAGGGGGCTGGTTATGGTGGGGCCAACGTCCTGACTTTC.